This T cell receptor (beta chain) is from a study of blood T cell repertoires in COVID-19. Generated by immunoSEQ multiplex PCR, the TCRdb table keeps only in-frame clones and is missing some. The profile covers some 210,000 clones, with 83% appearing a single time and 2.9% taken by the ten largest. This CDR3 contains 15 residues. CDR1 MNHEY and CDR2 SMNVEV come from the germline V gene (reference sequence). Trimming removed 2 bases from V and 2 bases from J; junction bases left unmatched: 3. What was sequenced was peripheral blood. This clonotype was obtained from a man aged 45 to 65 with active or convalescent COVID-19. The chain recombines TRBV27 with TRBJ1-1; 9 nucleotides match TRBD1. The CDR3 nucleotides are TGTGCCAGCAGTTTAGACAGGGGGGCAAACACTGAAGCTTTCTTT. It encodes CASSLDRGANTEAFF.